This is a list of T cell receptor beta chains from one sample in a study of blood T cell repertoires in COVID-19. The data were produced by immunoSEQ multiplex PCR, yet TCRdb's version contains in-frame clones alone and is incomplete. The top ten hold 1.9% of the sample, which has over 90,000 clones, around 90% seen once. Sequencing used peripheral blood. These receptors originate from a woman aged 45-59 years with COVID-19, enrolled during active disease. Both conserved end residues are part of each CDR3. The D gene is left open where the match is weak. Size is omitted from some rows. Given values are once, few, many or a class for expanded clones.

clone size,D gene,V gene,J gene,CDR3 protein,CDR3 DNA
once,TRBD1,TRBV2,TRBJ1-3,CASGGQGFSGNTIYF,TGTGCCAGCGGGGGACAGGGGTTTTCTGGAAACACCATATATTTT
.,TRBD2,TRBV11-3,TRBJ2-1,CASSLGAGGPYNEQFF,TGTGCCAGCAGCTTAGGGGCGGGGGGCCCTTACAATGAGCAGTTCTTC
.,.,TRBV7-2,TRBJ2-1,CASSLDPSSSYNEQFF,TGTGCCAGCAGCTTAGACCCCTCGAGCTCCTACAATGAGCAGTTCTTC
.,.,TRBV18,TRBJ2-1,CASSLTFQVNEQFF,TGTGCCAGCTCACTGACGTTCCAGGTCAATGAGCAGTTCTTC
.,.,TRBV3-1/TRBV3-2,TRBJ2-3,CASSLGGRGELTGTQYF,TGTGCCAGCAGTCTAGGGGGCCGCGGGGAGTTGACAGGTACGCAGTATTTT
.,.,TRBV7-9,TRBJ2-3,CASSSPFRGVGTDTQYF,TGTGCCAGCAGCTCCCCGTTCAGGGGCGTAGGGACAGATACGCAGTATTTT
.,.,TRBV3-1/TRBV3-2,TRBJ2-2,CASSQQWRGTGELFF,TGTGCCAGCAGCCAACAGTGGCGGGGAACCGGGGAGCTGTTTTTT
.,.,TRBV3-1/TRBV3-2,TRBJ1-3,CASSPGWAYSGNTIYF,TGTGCCAGCAGCCCAGGGTGGGCCTACTCTGGAAACACCATATATTTT
.,.,TRBV10-3,TRBJ2-1,CATAGQYNEQFF,TGTGCCACCGCTGGACAGTACAATGAGCAGTTCTTC
.,.,TRBV4-1,TRBJ1-5,CASSQERDQPQHF,TGCGCCAGCAGCCAAGAGAGGGATCAGCCCCAGCATTTT
.,TRBD1,TRBV15,TRBJ1-2,CATSRDQFSGGRNYGYTF,TGTGCCACCAGCAGAGATCAATTCTCAGGGGGTCGGAACTATGGCTACACCTTC
.,.,TRBV6-5,TRBJ1-2,CASSSENYGYTF,TGTGCCAGCAGTTCGGAGAACTATGGCTACACCTTC
.,.,TRBV10-2,TRBJ1-3,CASGRERGSSGNTIYF,TGCGCCAGCGGGAGAGAGAGGGGGAGCTCTGGAAACACCATATATTTT
.,.,TRBV14,TRBJ1-2,CASSYTNNYGYTF,TGTGCCAGCAGCTACACGAACAACTATGGCTACACCTTC
.,.,TRBV20-1,TRBJ1-2,CSAVRVRGYTF,TGCAGTGCAGTCCGGGTTAGAGGCTACACCTTC
.,.,TRBV11-3,TRBJ1-1,CASAGPGEKAFF,TGTGCCAGCGCCGGCCCAGGGGAGAAAGCTTTCTTT
.,.,TRBV12-5,TRBJ1-4,CASGSEAEKLFF,TGTGCTAGTGGTTCCGAGGCGGAAAAACTGTTTTTT
few,.,TRBV12-5,TRBJ1-3,CASGLTSGNTIYF,TGTGCTAGTGGTCTAACTTCCGGAAACACCATATATTTT
.,TRBD1,TRBV29-1,TRBJ1-5,CSVLQGGNQPQHF,TGCAGCGTCTTACAGGGGGGGAATCAGCCCCAGCATTTT
.,TRBD1,TRBV19,TRBJ2-3,CASSMNRGVGTQYF,TGTGCCAGTAGTATGAACAGGGGGGTGGGTACGCAGTATTTT
.,.,TRBV4-1,TRBJ1-3,CASSQEVTRSSGNTIYF,TGCGCCAGCAGCCAAGAAGTGACGAGGAGCTCTGGAAACACCATATATTTT
.,.,TRBV6-5,TRBJ2-3,CASSSSRQGFRDTQYF,TGTGCCAGCAGTTCATCGAGGCAGGGTTTTAGAGATACGCAGTATTTT
.,.,TRBV4-3,TRBJ1-1,CASSPMTWPGTEAFF,TGCGCCAGCAGCCCGATGACTTGGCCAGGGACTGAAGCTTTCTTT
.,.,TRBV5-6,TRBJ1-1,CASSSRWGRIEAFF,TGTGCCAGCAGCTCGAGGTGGGGGCGCATTGAAGCTTTCTTT